The 8 T cell receptor beta chains listed next were all sequenced from one sample in a study of blood T cell repertoires in COVID-19 (dated by TCRdb to 2020 to 2021). Library preparation was by the immunoSEQ multiplex PCR assay. In TCRdb, the immuneACCESS table is reduced to in-frame sequences with V and J assigned. These tables do not hold every clone; where another copy was compared, an unresolved V gene accounts for under half, and the others remain unexplained. This sample holds roughly 300,000 clones; about 83% were observed only once. The ten largest clonotypes hold 8% to 9.5% of the sample. Sequencing was done on a sample of peripheral blood. These receptors were obtained from a woman aged 50 to 60 who had recovered from COVID-19.

This clone came up once. This chain connects TRBV25-1 to TRBJ1-1; 7 positions agree with TRBD1. The germline gives CDR1 MGHDK, CDR2 SYGVNS. The CDR3 has 15 residues. Germline trimming cut 5 bases from V and 4 bases from J; bases unmatched to any gene: 10. CDR3 loop: CASSHESGTVTEAFF. Written as DNA, the CDR3 is TGTGCCAGCAGTCACGAATCCGGGACAGTCACTGAAGCTTTCTTT. Full variable domain (missing parts from reference TRBV25-1 and TRBJ1-1): EADIYQTPRYLVIGTGKKITLECSQTMGHDKMYWYQQDPGMELHLIHYSYGVNSTEKGDLSSESTVSRIRTEHFPLTLESARPSHTSQYLCASSHESGTVTEAFFGQGTRLTVV.

J is TRBJ2-1 and V is TRBV5-6, with D tentatively TRBD1 (7 bases). The V end lost 0 bases, the J end lost 4 bases, and 23 bases lay between the germline ends. The CDR3 sequence is 19 residues long. From germline, CDR1 is SGHDT and CDR2 YYEEEE. In DNA form, the CDR3 reads TGTGCCAGCAGCTTGGCCAGGGGGGCCGAAATACTTTTATACAATGAGCAGTTCTTC. This sequence encodes CASSLARGAEILLYNEQFF.

This clone was observed a few times. V gene TRBV18 combines with J gene TRBJ2-1; 8 bases map to TRBD2. CDR1 is KGHSH and CDR2 is LQKENI in the germline V gene. Trimming cost V 2 bases and J 7 bases; bases outside gene matches: 4. The CDR3 has 14 residues. In nucleotides, the CDR3 is TGTGCCAGCTCACCAAACCGGGGGGGGAATGAGCAGTTCTTC. This codes for CASSPNRGGNEQFF.

V and J are TRBV5-6 and TRBJ1-5, with 7 positions matching TRBD1. The junction had 12 bases not matched to a gene; V was cut back by 6 bases and J by 6 bases. CDR3 length: 15 amino acids. The germline V gene encodes CDR1 SGHDT and CDR2 YYEEEE. CDR3 DNA sequence: TGTGCCAGCACCCACAGGGGCGGTTCGGCTCAGCCCCAGCATTTT. It specifies CASTHRGGSAQPQHF.

This sequence joins TRBV7-9 and TRBJ2-1, with 15 bases that match TRBD2. Germline CDR1 is SEHNR and CDR2 is FQNEAQ (reference sequence). With 2 bases clipped from V and 9 bases from J, the junction kept 8 bases outside the gene matches. The CDR3 length is 17 residues. CDR3 protein: CASSLSLGLAGGVEQFF. Written as DNA, the CDR3 is TGTGCCAGCAGCTTAAGTTTGGGACTAGCGGGAGGTGTTGAGCAGTTCTTC.

The chain combines TRBV7-6 with TRBJ1-1; D perhaps matches TRBD1 (5 bases). The CDR3 length is 13 residues. Germline CDR1 is SGHVS and CDR2 is FNYEAQ. V lost 8 bases and J lost 2, with 12 bases in between. The CDR3 DNA reads TGTGCCAGCGGGGCCGACAGCAACACTGAAGCTTTCTTT. Protein sequence: CASGADSNTEAFF.

The chain joins TRBV6-5 to TRBJ1-5, with a possible D match to TRBD1 (5 bases). CDR3 length equals 13 residues. Trimming shortened V by 6 bases and J by 15 bases, and 21 bases separated the two germline ends. CDR1 and CDR2 from the germline V gene are MNHEY and SVGAGI. This CDR3 reads CASSPRPGGLPHF. The CDR3 coding sequence is TGTGCCAGCAGCCCCCGCCCGGGGGGTCTCCCGCATTTT.

The chain carries TRBV24-1 and TRBJ2-2, with 7 bases that match TRBD1. Per germline, CDR1 KGHDR and CDR2 SFDVKD. The length of the CDR3 is 14 residues. J gave up 5 bases and V 3 bases, and 2 bases lay outside the gene matches. CDR3 protein: CATSDGQVTGELFF. The CDR3 bases are TGTGCCACCAGTGATGGACAGGTGACCGGGGAGCTGTTTTTT.